This entry lists 15 T cell receptor beta chains sequenced from one sample in a study of shared clonotypes between healthy human individuals. The data were produced by immunoSEQ multiplex PCR, yet TCRdb's version contains in-frame clones alone and is incomplete. The sample lists 2,500,000 or so clones; under 95% were seen once. Sequenced sample: naive CD4+ T cells from PBMCs. Subset: CD45RA+ positively selected. The source is a man aged 18 to 29 in good health. Some clones in this sample may be carry-over from other donors' samples.

The chain is built from TRBV5-4 and TRBJ2-3; a weak D match, TRBD2 (6 bases). The V end lost 5 bases, the J end lost 0 bases, and 13 bases lay between the germline ends. This CDR3 region has 15 residues. CDR1 and CDR2 (germline): SGHNT, YYREEE (reference sequence). The CDR3 DNA reads TGTGCCAGCAGGTACCCCGGAGGGAGCACAGATACGCAGTATTTT. Translating it yields CASRYPGGSTDTQYF.

In regard to this clone: In the same sample, other DNA sequences code for this CDR3. V usage is TRBV28 and J usage is TRBJ1-2; D gene ambiguous. The CDR3 consists of 12 residues. Germline V lookup: CDR1 MDHEN, CDR2 SYDVKM. The V and J ends lost 8 bases and 2 bases respectively, with 9 bases between them. CDR3 protein: CASGRSNYGYTF. The CDR3 nucleotides are TGTGCCAGCGGAAGGAGCAACTATGGCTACACCTTC.

This chain joins TRBV7-2 and TRBJ1-2; maybe TRBD1 (6 bases). CDR1 is SGHTA, CDR2 FQGNSA, per germline. The length of the CDR3 is 14 residues. V lost 1 base to trimming and J lost 3 bases, with 9 bases between them. The CDR3 bases are TGTGCCAGCAGCTTAGACAGGGACGACTATGGCTACACCTTC. Its translation: CASSLDRDDYGYTF.

This rearrangement joins TRBV29-1 to TRBJ2-7, with 7 bases that match TRBD2. CDR1 SQVTM and CDR2 ANQGSEA come from the germline V gene. V trimming: 6 bases; J trimming: 7 bases; junction bases outside the gene matches: 9. The CDR3 consists of 12 residues. The CDR3 loop reads CSVGGSVREQYF. The DNA for the CDR3 is TGCAGCGTCGGGGGGTCCGTCAGGGAGCAGTACTTC.

On this clone: A junction end diverges from the germline sequence, so it may reflect a read error. The chain joins TRBV5-1 to TRBJ2-3, with TRBD1 matching 7 bases. Per germline, CDR1 SGHRS and CDR2 YFSETQ. CDR3 length equals 14 residues. CDR3 bases: TGCGCCAGCAGCTTGGAAACTCCGGGACAGAGCCTGAATTTT. It specifies CASSLETPGQSLNF. Full variable domain (outside the CDR3, taken from reference TRBV5-1 and TRBJ2-3): KAGVTQTPRYLIKTRGQQVTLSCSPISGHRSVSWYQQTPGQGLQFLFEYFSETQRNKGNFPGRFSGRQFSNSRSEMNVSTLELGDSALYLCASSLETPGQSLNFGPGTRLTVL.

The rearrangement uses TRBV30 and TRBJ2-7; tentative D call: TRBD2 (5 bases). CDR3 length: 11 amino acids. The germline gives CDR1 GTSNPN, CDR2 SVGIG (reference sequence). V was clipped by 2 bases and J by 8 bases, with 10 bases between them. The CDR3 is CAWSRGGKQYF. The CDR3, as DNA: TGTGCCTGGAGTCGAGGAGGCAAGCAGTACTTC.

The chain joins TRBV27 to TRBJ1-5, with D unclear. Per germline, CDR1 MNHEY and CDR2 SMNVEV (reference sequence). The CDR3 has 15 amino acids. The germline V and J ends were trimmed by 5 bases and 2 bases, with 13 bases remaining between them. CDR3 nucleotide sequence: TGTGCCAGCAGTATCAGATCCTGGGGCAATCAGCCCCAGCATTTT. It yields the protein CASSIRSWGNQPQHF.

The genes are TRBV21-1 and TRBJ1-2. TRBV21-1 is tagged as a pseudogene. This CDR3 contains 12 residues. CDR3 protein: CASSVRTGGYTF. CDR3 sequence (DNA): TGTGCCAGCAGCGTAAGGACCGGTGGCTACACCTTC.

V gene TRBV11-2 combines with J gene TRBJ2-1; D may be TRBD2 (6 bases). The CDR3 loop spans 16 amino acids. Germline CDR1 SGHAT, CDR2 FQNNGV. V was shortened by 5 bases and J by 0 bases, with 14 bases between the two germline ends. CDR3 residues: CASSPRDSHSYNEQFF. The CDR3 DNA sequence: TGTGCCAGCAGCCCGAGGGACTCCCACTCCTACAATGAGCAGTTCTTC.

This rearrangement joins TRBV5-1 to TRBJ2-7, with TRBD2 matching 13 bases. CDR1 and CDR2 from the germline V gene are SGHRS and YFSETQ. The J segment lost 7 bases and the V segment lost 3 bases, leaving 7 bases of the junction unmatched. The CDR3 runs to 15 residues. The CDR3 nucleotides are TGCGCCAGCAGCTGGGGACTAGCGGGATCGGGGGAGCAGTACTTC. Translation: CASSWGLAGSGEQYF.

The chain recombines TRBV5-4 with TRBJ2-1, with 10 bases that match TRBD2. This CDR3 is built from 15 residues. The germline CDR1 and CDR2 sequences are SGHNT and YYREEE (reference sequence). V trimming: 4 bases; J trimming: 4 bases; junction bases outside the gene matches: 5. CDR3 in amino acids: CASSPGTSAYNEQFF. Here the CDR3 DNA reads TGTGCCAGCAGCCCCGGGACTAGCGCATACAATGAGCAGTTCTTC.

This chain joins TRBV4-3 and TRBJ1-2, with 7 bases matching TRBD1. The CDR3 has 15 residues. With V trimmed by 3 bases and J by 8 bases, 12 bases remained unmatched. CDR1 is LGHNA and CDR2 is YSLEER in the germline V gene. The CDR3 nucleotides read TGCGCCAGCAGCCACACCTCTACAGGGGTAATAGGCTACACCTTC. It encodes CASSHTSTGVIGYTF.

V is TRBV7-2 and J is TRBJ2-7; 9 bases match TRBD2. This CDR3 has 15 residues. V dropped 2 bases and J dropped 3; count of bases not matched to a gene: 5. CDR1 SGHTA and CDR2 FQGNSA come from the germline V gene. The CDR3 sequence: CASSLWSGRLYEQYF. The CDR3 DNA sequence: TGTGCCAGCAGCTTATGGAGCGGGAGGCTCTACGAGCAGTACTTC.

This rearrangement joins TRBV2 to TRBJ1-5; D not resolved. Trimming left V 7 bases short and J 3 bases short, with 10 bases between. This CDR3 contains 13 residues. Germline V gene sequence: CDR1 SNHLY, CDR2 FYNNEI. CDR3 DNA: TGTGCCAGCACGATAGGGCTCAATCAGCCCCAGCATTTT. This translates into CASTIGLNQPQHF.

The genes are TRBV10-3 and TRBJ2-7; TRBD1 agrees at 7 bases. V was pared by 4 bases and J by 5 bases, with 8 bases of the junction left unmatched. Germline values: CDR1 ENHRY, CDR2 SYGVKD. The CDR3 has 14 residues. The CDR3 DNA sequence: TGTGCCATCAGTGTTCGACAGGGAATTGACGAGCAGTACTTC. It specifies CAISVRQGIDEQYF.